This T cell receptor (beta chain) derives from a study of blood T cell repertoires in COVID-19. Repertoires were generated with immunoSEQ multiplex PCR, while TCRdb's copy carries only in-frame clones and drops some. The sample lists 110,000 or so clones; approximately 85% were seen once. Enrolment of Seattle patients took place during active infection, and they were followed longitudinally. The CDR3 covers 13 residues. CDR1 is MNHEY and CDR2 is SVGAGI in the germline V gene. V lost 6 bases, J lost 3 bases, and 2 bases stayed unmatched. The gene calls are TRBV6-5 and TRBJ2-7, with 10 bases aligning to TRBD1. Sequencing was carried out using peripheral blood. This clonotype was sampled from a woman aged 55-69 years with COVID-19, enrolled during active disease. The CDR3 is CASRGQGHYEQYF. CDR3 DNA: TGTGCCAGCAGGGGACAGGGGCACTACGAGCAGTACTTC.